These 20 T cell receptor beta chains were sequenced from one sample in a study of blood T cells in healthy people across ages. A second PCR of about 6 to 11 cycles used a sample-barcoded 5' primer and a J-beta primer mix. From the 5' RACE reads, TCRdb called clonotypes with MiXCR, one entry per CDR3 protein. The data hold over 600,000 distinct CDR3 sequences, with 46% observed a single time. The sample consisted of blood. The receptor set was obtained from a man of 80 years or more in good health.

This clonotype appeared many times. The CDR3 bases are TGTGCCAGCAGCTTGAGATTAGGGTACGAGCAGTACTTC. Its protein is CASSLRLGYEQYF. The chain joins TRBV7-2 to TRBJ2-7; D call uncertain. Germline assignment: CDR1 SGHTA and CDR2 FQGNSA. V was trimmed by 3 bases and J by 4 bases, leaving 10 bases between them. The CDR3 is 13 residues long.

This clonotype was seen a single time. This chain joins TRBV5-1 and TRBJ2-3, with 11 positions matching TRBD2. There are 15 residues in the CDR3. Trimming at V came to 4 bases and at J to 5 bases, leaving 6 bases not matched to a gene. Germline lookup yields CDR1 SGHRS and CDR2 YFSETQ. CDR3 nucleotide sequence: TGCGCCAGCAGCCCCCCTAGCGGGGGGAAAGATACGCAGTATTTT. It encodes CASSPPSGGKDTQYF.

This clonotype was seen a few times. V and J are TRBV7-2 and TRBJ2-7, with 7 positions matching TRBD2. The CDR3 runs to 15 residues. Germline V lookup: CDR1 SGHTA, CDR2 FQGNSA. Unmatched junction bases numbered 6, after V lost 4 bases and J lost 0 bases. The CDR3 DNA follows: TGTGCCAGCAGCTCCGGACTAGGAAGCTCCTACGAGCAGTACTTC. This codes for CASSSGLGSSYEQYF.

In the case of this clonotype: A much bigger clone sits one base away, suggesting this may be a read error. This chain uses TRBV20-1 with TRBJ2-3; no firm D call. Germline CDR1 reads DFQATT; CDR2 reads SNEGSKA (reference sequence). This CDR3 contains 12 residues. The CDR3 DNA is TGCAGTGCTAGGGACGACACAGATACGCAGTGTTTT. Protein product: CSARDDTDTQCF.

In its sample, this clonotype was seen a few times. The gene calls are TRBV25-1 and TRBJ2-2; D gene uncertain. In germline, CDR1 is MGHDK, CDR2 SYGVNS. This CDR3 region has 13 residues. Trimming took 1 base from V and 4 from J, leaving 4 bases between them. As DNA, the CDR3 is TGTGCCAGCAGTGAATCCGGCACCGGGGAGCTGTTTTTT. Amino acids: CASSESGTGELFF.

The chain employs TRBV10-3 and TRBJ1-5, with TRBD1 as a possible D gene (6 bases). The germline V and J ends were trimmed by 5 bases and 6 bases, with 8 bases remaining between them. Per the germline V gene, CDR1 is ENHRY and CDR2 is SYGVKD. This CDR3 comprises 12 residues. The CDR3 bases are TGTGCCATCAGTTTACAGGGTCAGCCCCAGCATTTT. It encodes CAISLQGQPQHF.

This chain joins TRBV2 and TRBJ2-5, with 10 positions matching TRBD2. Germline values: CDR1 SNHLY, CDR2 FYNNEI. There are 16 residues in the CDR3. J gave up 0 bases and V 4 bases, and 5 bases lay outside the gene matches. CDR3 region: CASSALAGEHQETQYF. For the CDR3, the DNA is TGTGCCAGCAGTGCGCTAGCGGGAGAACACCAAGAGACCCAGTACTTC.

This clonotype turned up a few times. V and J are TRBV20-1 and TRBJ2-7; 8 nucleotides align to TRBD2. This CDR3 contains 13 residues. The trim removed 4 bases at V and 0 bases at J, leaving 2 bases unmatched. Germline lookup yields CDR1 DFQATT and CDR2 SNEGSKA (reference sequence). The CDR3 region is CSATGGGSYEQYF. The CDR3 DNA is TGCAGTGCTACCGGGGGGGGCTCCTACGAGCAGTACTTC.

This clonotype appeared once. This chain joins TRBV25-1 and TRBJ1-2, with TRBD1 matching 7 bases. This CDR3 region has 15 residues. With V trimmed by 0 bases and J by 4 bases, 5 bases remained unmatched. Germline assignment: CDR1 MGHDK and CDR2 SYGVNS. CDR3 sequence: CASSEYGGQSYGYTF. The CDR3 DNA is TGTGCCAGCAGTGAATACGGGGGACAGTCCTATGGCTACACCTTC.

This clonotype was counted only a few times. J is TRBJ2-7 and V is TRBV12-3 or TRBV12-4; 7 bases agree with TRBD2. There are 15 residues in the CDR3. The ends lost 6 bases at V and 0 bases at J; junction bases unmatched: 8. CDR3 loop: CASRVGLADSYEQYF. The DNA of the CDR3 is TGTGCCAGCAGAGTCGGGCTAGCGGACTCCTACGAGCAGTACTTC.

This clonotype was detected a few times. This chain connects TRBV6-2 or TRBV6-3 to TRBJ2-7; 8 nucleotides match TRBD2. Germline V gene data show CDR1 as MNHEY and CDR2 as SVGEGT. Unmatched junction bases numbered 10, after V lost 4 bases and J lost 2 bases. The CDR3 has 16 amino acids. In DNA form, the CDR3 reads TGTGCCAGCAGTTTTGCGTATAGCGGGACACCCTACGAGCAGTACTTC. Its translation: CASSFAYSGTPYEQYF.

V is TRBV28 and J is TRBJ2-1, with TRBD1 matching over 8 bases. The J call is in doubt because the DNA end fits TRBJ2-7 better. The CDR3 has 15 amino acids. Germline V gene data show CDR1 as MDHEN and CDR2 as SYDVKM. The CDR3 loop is CASSPVDRGYNEQYF. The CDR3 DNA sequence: TGTGCCAGCAGTCCGGTAGACAGGGGATACAATGAGCAGTACTTC.

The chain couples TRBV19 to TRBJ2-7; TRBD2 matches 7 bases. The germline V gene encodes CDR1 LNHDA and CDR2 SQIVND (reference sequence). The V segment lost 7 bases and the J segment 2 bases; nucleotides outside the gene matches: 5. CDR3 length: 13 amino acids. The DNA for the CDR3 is TGTGCCAGTACTGCGGGAGCGACCTACGAGCAGTACTTC. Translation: CASTAGATYEQYF.

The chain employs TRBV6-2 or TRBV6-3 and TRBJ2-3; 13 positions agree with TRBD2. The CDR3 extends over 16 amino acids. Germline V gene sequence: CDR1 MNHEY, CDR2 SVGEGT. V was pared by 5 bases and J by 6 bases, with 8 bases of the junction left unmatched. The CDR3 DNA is TGTGCCAGCAGTCGGACTAGCGGGAGAGTCGCGGATACGCAGTATTTT. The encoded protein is CASSRTSGRVADTQYF.

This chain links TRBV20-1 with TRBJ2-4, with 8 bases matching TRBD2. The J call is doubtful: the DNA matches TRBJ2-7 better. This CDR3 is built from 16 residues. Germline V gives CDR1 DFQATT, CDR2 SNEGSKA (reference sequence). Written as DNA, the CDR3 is TGCAGTGCTAGAGATGGGAGAGCGGGAGTCACCTACGAGCAGTACTTC. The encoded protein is CSARDGRAGVTYEQYF.

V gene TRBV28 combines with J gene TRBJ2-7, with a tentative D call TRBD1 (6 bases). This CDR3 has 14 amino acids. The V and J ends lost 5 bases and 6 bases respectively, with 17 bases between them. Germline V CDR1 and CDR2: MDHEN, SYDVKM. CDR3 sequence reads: CASSSRDTYSEQYF. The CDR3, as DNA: TGTGCCAGCAGTAGCCGGGACACCTACTCCGAGCAGTACTTC.

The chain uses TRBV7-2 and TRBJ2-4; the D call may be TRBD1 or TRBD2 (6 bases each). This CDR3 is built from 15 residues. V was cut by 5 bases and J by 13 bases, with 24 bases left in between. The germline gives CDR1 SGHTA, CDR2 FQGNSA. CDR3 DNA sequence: TGTGCCAGCAGCCCGCTCGGAGGGGGAGTGAGGGAGCAGTACTTC. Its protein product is CASSPLGGGVREQYF.

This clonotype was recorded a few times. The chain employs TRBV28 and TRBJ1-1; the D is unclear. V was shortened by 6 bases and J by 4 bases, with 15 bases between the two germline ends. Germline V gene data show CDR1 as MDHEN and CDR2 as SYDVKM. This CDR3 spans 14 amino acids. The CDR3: CASSPPPTVTEAFF. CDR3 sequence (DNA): TGTGCCAGCAGCCCCCCTCCTACAGTCACTGAAGCTTTCTTT. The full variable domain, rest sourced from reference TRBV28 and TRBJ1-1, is DVKVTQSSRYLVKRTGEKVFLECVQDMDHENMFWYRQDPGLGLRLIYFSYDVKMKEKGDIPEGYSVSREKKERFSLILESASTNQTSMYLCASSPPPTVTEAFFGQGTRLTVV.

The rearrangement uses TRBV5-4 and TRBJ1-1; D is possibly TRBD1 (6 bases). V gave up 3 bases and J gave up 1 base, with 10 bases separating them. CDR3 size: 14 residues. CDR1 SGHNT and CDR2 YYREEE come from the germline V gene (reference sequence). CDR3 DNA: TGTGCCAGCAGCTCGGCCAGGGGGAACACTGAAGCTTTCTTT. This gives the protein CASSSARGNTEAFF.

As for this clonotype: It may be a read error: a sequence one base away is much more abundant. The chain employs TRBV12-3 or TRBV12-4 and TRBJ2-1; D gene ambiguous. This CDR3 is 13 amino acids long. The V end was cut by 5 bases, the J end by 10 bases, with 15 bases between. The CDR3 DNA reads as TGTGCCAGCAGTCAAGAACCCCCGTCGGAGCAGTTCTTC. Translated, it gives CASSQEPPSEQFF.